This T cell receptor beta chain was sequenced in a study of cytomegalovirus exposure and HLA in healthy donors. The primer mix had 60 Vbeta and 13 Jbeta primers. Sequenced by immunoSEQ multiplex PCR; TCRdb stores in-frame clones only, minus some. The sample lists around 150,000 clones, 75% occurring once. Notes on the study in general: Immune exposure information comprised only CMV serostatus. Links to common viral pathogens appeared, in a later analysis, for several of the most significant clusters.

Germline V gene data show CDR1 as MNHEY and CDR2 as SVGAGI. V was trimmed by 10 bases and J by 3 bases, leaving 14 bases between them. The CDR3 spans 13 residues. Worth noting for this clone: Antigen specificity is unknown.

Material: PBMCs. The chain couples TRBV6-5 to TRBJ2-3; no reliable D call. This sequence was found in a man in his late teens or twenties in good health and CMV-seropositive. Here the CDR3 DNA reads TGTGCCATCCGGTCTTCGACTACAGATACGCAGTATTTT. Protein product: CAIRSSTTDTQYF.